This T cell receptor beta chain is drawn from a study of T cell repertoires in cytomegalovirus infection. Overall study findings and caveats: The ex vivo response showed dominance by HLA-C-restricted CMV-specific TCR beta clonotypes. Carriers of CMV and the relevant HLA type were discriminated by public TCR beta frequency.

TCRdb re-called the reads with MiXCR, one entry per CDR3 protein. The sample has more than 400,000 distinct CDR3 sequences, about 26% seen once. CDR1 MNHEY and CDR2 SVGEGT come from the germline V gene. V gave up 4 bases and J gave up 4 bases, with 16 bases separating them. The CDR3 runs 15 residues. This clonotype was seen more than once but under ten times. Its antigen is not identified. The specimen was PBMCs. This TCR derives from a human donor in good health (CMV status not recorded). Some clones in this sample may be carry-over from other donors' samples. The gene calls are TRBV6-2 or TRBV6-3 and TRBJ1-2; D remains ambiguous. Here the CDR3 DNA reads TGTGCCAGCAGTTCCCCGCGAGGAGGGAGCTATGGCTACACCTTC. Protein product: CASSSPRGGSYGYTF.